These 21 T cell receptor beta chains originate from one sample sequenced in a study of identical twins. TCRdb reprocessed the 5' RACE reads with MiXCR, giving one entry per CDR3 protein. The sample yields about 500,000 distinct CDR3 sequences, roughly an eighth seen once. The same sample was also used in a study of yellow fever vaccine responses in identical twins.

What was sequenced was CD4+ T cells sorted from blood. The receptor set was obtained from a young woman in good health.

This clonotype has more than one count but fewer than ten. The V gene is TRBV4-1, the J gene TRBJ2-7; TRBD1 matches at 10 bases. V lost 1 base, J lost 4 bases, and 7 bases stayed unmatched. CDR1 and CDR2 (germline): MGHRA, YSYEKL. The CDR3 contains 16 residues. The CDR3 DNA reads as TGCGCCAGCAGCCAAGTAGCGACAGGGGGCGTTTACGAGCAGTACTTC. It specifies CASSQVATGGVYEQYF.

In the case of this clonotype: A much larger clone sits a single nucleotide away, making a read error possible. The missing conserved phenylalanine or tryptophan at the end of this CDR3 makes a read error likely. The rearrangement joins TRBV12-3 or TRBV12-4 to TRBJ2-2; D is perhaps TRBD1 or TRBD2 (6 bases each). CDR3 size: 17 residues. The ends were cut back, 0 bases at V and 0 bases at J, with 11 bases in the middle. CDR3 in amino acids: CASSLAVGGANTGELFL. The CDR3 DNA reads as TGTGCCAGCAGTTTAGCCGTGGGGGGCGCGAACACCGGGGAGCTGTTTCTT.

This clonotype occurred many times. This chain connects TRBV12-3 or TRBV12-4 to TRBJ1-5, with D possibly TRBD1 on 6 matching bases. The CDR3 spans 14 residues. Between the trimmed V and J ends, which lost 5 bases and 3 bases, there was a span of 11 bases. The CDR3 sequence: CASSGGLPNQPQHF. The DNA of the CDR3 is TGTGCCAGCAGTGGGGGCCTTCCCAATCAGCCCCAGCATTTT.

The chain's CDR3 is CATSDFGLAVQFF. The CDR3 DNA follows: TGTGCCACCAGTGATTTTGGTCTAGCGGTGCAGTTCTTC. The chain couples TRBV24-1 to TRBJ2-1, with 7 bases that match TRBD2. V trimming: 1 base; J trimming: 12 bases; junction bases outside the gene matches: 5. The germline gives CDR1 KGHDR, CDR2 SFDVKD. This CDR3 spans 13 amino acids.

V usage is TRBV5-1 and J usage is TRBJ2-2; 7 positions match TRBD2. The CDR3 length is 17 residues. V lost 0 bases, J lost 7 bases, and 12 bases stayed unmatched. Germline V gene lookup returns CDR1 SGHRS and CDR2 YFSETQ. CDR3 DNA: TGCGCCAGCAGCTTGGTATCACTAGCGCAAGGGGTCGGGGAGCTGTTTTTT. This gives the protein CASSLVSLAQGVGELFF.

This clonotype was counted only a few times. CDR3 nucleotides: TGCGCCAGCAGCTCGGAGGGATCGCGGAGCTCCTACGAGCAGTACTTC. This translates into CASSSEGSRSSYEQYF. This chain uses TRBV5-1 with TRBJ2-7; maybe TRBD2 (6 bases). The germline V and J ends were trimmed by 3 bases and 0 bases, with 16 bases remaining between them. The CDR3 is 16 residues long. Looked up from germline, CDR1 is SGHRS and CDR2 is YFSETQ.

This rearrangement joins TRBV7-8 to TRBJ2-2; D remains ambiguous. V was clipped by 5 bases and J by 2 bases, with 9 bases between them. The CDR3 sequence is 14 residues long. Germline CDR1 is SGHVS and CDR2 is FQNEAQ. DNA of the CDR3: TGTGCCAGCAGCAACCCGGACAACACCGGGGAGCTGTTTTTT. It encodes CASSNPDNTGELFF.

The chain carries TRBV6-1 and TRBJ2-3, with D possibly matching TRBD2 (6 bases). The CDR3 runs 13 residues. Trimming left V 6 bases short and J 6 bases short, with 13 bases between. CDR1 is MNHNS and CDR2 is SASEGT in the germline V gene. The CDR3 nucleotides are TGTGCCAGCAGCCAGCGGGTGGTGGATACGCAGTATTTT. It is translated as CASSQRVVDTQYF.

This clonotype has more than one count but fewer than ten. The chain recombines TRBV10-3 with TRBJ2-3, with TRBD2 as a possible D gene (5 bases). This CDR3 is 13 amino acids long. Germline values: CDR1 ENHRY, CDR2 SYGVKD. Trimming took 7 bases from V and 11 from J, leaving 19 bases between them. CDR3 in amino acids: CAIKAAAGIEQYF. The CDR3 nucleotides are TGTGCCATCAAGGCGGCAGCCGGGATCGAGCAGTATTTT.

This clonotype has a handful of counts. This chain links TRBV4-3 with TRBJ2-2; TRBD1 aligns across 7 bases. Unmatched junction bases numbered 11, after V lost 3 bases and J lost 7 bases. In germline, CDR1 is LGHNA, CDR2 YSLEER. The CDR3 length is 16 residues. The DNA of the CDR3 is TGCGCCAGCAGCCAGGCCCCAAAACAGGGGAACGGGGAGCTGTTTTTT. This gives the protein CASSQAPKQGNGELFF.

For the CDR3, the DNA is TGTGCCAGCAGCCAAAGACTCTACAATGAGCAGTTCTTC. Translation: CASSQRLYNEQFF. The chain uses TRBV14 and TRBJ2-1, with no clear D. Germline CDR1 SGHDN, CDR2 FVKESK. V lost 2 bases and J 3 bases, leaving 5 bases between the germline ends. This CDR3 spans 13 amino acids.

J is TRBJ2-1 and V is TRBV7-8, with no clear D. Germline assignment: CDR1 SGHVS and CDR2 FQNEAQ. V dropped 5 bases and J dropped 2 bases, with 13 bases sitting between them. There are 15 residues in the CDR3. For the CDR3, the DNA is TGTGCCAGCAGCCCCGGAAGGATCCCCTACAATGAGCAGTTCTTC. Its protein product is CASSPGRIPYNEQFF. Supplemented by reference TRBV7-8 and TRBJ2-1, the full variable domain reads GAGVSQSPRYKVAKRGQDVALRCDPISGHVSLFWYQQALGQGPEFLTYFQNEAQLDKSGLPSDRFFAERPEGSVSTLKIQRTQQEDSAVYLCASSPGRIPYNEQFFGPGTRLTVL.

The chain couples TRBV5-1 to TRBJ2-1; TRBD2 matches at 15 bases. The V gene end was trimmed by 3 bases and the J gene end by 3 bases; junction bases not matched to a gene: 7. Per germline, CDR1 SGHRS and CDR2 YFSETQ. This CDR3 has 18 amino acids. The CDR3 sequence is CASSWGLAGGGGYNEQFF. CDR3 coding DNA: TGCGCCAGCAGCTGGGGACTAGCGGGAGGAGGTGGCTACAATGAGCAGTTCTTC.

J is TRBJ2-4 and V is TRBV24-1; tentative D call: TRBD2 (5 bases). V was clipped by 3 bases and J by 2 bases, with 7 bases between them. This CDR3 has 14 amino acids. Germline V gene sequence: CDR1 KGHDR, CDR2 SFDVKD. The CDR3 nucleotides read TGTGCCACCAGTGATACCGGGACCAAAAACATTCAGTACTTC. This sequence encodes CATSDTGTKNIQYF.

The V call is TRBV12-3 or TRBV12-4, the J call TRBJ1-1, with unresolved D. This CDR3 contains 14 residues. V lost 1 base and J 6 bases, leaving 12 bases between the germline ends. The CDR3 DNA sequence: TGTGCCAGCAGTTTAGGAGCTTTCGGTGCTGAAGCTTTCTTT. Its protein product is CASSLGAFGAEAFF.

This clonotype was seen more than once but under ten times. The chain links TRBV11-2 to TRBJ2-2; D may be TRBD2 (6 bases). V gave up 6 bases and J gave up 0 bases, with 11 bases separating them. From germline, CDR1 is SGHAT and CDR2 FQNNGV. This CDR3 has 15 residues. CDR3 bases: TGTGCCAGCAGTCTAAGGAGGGCGAACACCGGGGAGCTGTTTTTT. It specifies CASSLRRANTGELFF.

This clonotype occurred once. This chain links TRBV20-1 with TRBJ2-7; D gene ambiguous. CDR3 size: 11 residues. Germline CDR1 DFQATT, CDR2 SNEGSKA (reference sequence). V was cut by 3 bases and J by 5 bases, with 8 bases left in between. CDR3 region: CSASPGDEQYF. In nucleotides, the CDR3 is TGCAGTGCTAGTCCGGGCGACGAGCAGTACTTC.

This clonotype was seen at least ten times. The chain joins TRBV10-3 to TRBJ2-3; D not resolved. V lost 8 bases to trimming and J lost 2 bases, with 8 bases between them. Germline values: CDR1 ENHRY, CDR2 SYGVKD. This CDR3 has 12 residues. The CDR3 is CAIGGNTDTQYF. The CDR3 DNA follows: TGTGCCATCGGCGGCAACACAGATACGCAGTATTTT.

This clonotype turned up a few times. V usage is TRBV15 and J usage is TRBJ2-3, with 9 bases aligning to TRBD2. This CDR3 has 17 amino acids. Trimming at V came to 0 bases and at J to 0 bases, leaving 4 bases not matched to a gene. CDR1 and CDR2 from the germline V gene are LNHNV and YYDKDF (reference sequence). The CDR3, as DNA: TGTGCCACCAGCAGAGATATGGCGGGAGGGAGCACAGATACGCAGTATTTT. Translating gives CATSRDMAGGSTDTQYF.

The chain joins TRBV28 to TRBJ2-7; 9 bases match TRBD2. Trimming removed 2 bases from V and 5 bases from J; junction bases left unmatched: 10. The germline V gene encodes CDR1 MDHEN and CDR2 SYDVKM. The CDR3 is made up of 16 amino acids. The CDR3 loop reads CASSLGTGLAGHEQYF. CDR3 nucleotides: TGTGCCAGCAGTTTAGGTACGGGACTAGCAGGACACGAGCAGTACTTC.

In this sample, this clonotype turned up many times. The V gene is TRBV7-2, the J gene TRBJ1-2; 11 nucleotides match TRBD1. The CDR3 consists of 15 residues. Germline CDR1 is SGHTA and CDR2 is FQGNSA. Trimming removed 5 bases from V and 8 bases from J; junction bases left unmatched: 10. CDR3 nucleotide sequence: TGTGCCAGCAGCAGGACAGGGGGCAACACCGGAGGCTACACCTTC. Amino acid sequence: CASSRTGGNTGGYTF.